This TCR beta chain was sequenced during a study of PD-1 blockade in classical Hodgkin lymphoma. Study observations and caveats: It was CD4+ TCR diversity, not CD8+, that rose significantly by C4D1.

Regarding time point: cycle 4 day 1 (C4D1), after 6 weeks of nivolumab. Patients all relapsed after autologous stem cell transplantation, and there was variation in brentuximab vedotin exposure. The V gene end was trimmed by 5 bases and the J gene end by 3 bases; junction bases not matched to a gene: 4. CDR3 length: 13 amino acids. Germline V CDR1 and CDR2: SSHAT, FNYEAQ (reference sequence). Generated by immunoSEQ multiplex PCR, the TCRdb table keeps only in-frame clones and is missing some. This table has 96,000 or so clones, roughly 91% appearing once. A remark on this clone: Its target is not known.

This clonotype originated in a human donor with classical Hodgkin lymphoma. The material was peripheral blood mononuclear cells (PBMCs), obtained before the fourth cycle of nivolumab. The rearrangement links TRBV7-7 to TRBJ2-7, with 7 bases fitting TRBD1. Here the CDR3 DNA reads TGTGCCAGCAGCGCCCGACAGGGCTACGAGCAGTACTTC. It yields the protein CASSARQGYEQYF.